The T cell receptor beta chain under discussion was sequenced for a study of cytomegalovirus exposure and HLA in healthy donors. With V trimmed by 5 bases and J by 4 bases, 13 bases remained unmatched. Germline CDR1 reads SNHLY; CDR2 reads FYNNEI. This CDR3 contains 17 residues. The PCR had 60 Vbeta and 13 Jbeta primers. TCRdb's copy holds only in-frame clones and misses some; the assay was immunoSEQ multiplex PCR. This sample contains 35,000 to 50,000 clones. The sequence was obtained from a woman in her twenties or thirties in good health and CMV-seropositive. This chain connects TRBV2 to TRBJ2-7, with 11 positions matching TRBD2. Sequencing was performed on PBMCs. CDR3 coding DNA: TGTGCCAGCAGTCTGACTAGCGGGGATGTACTAATTTACGAGCAGTACTTC. As protein: CASSLTSGDVLIYEQYF.